This entry lists 32 T cell receptor beta chains sequenced from one sample in a study of cytomegalovirus exposure and HLA in healthy donors (dated by TCRdb to the late 2010s). Preparation of the library involved the immunoSEQ multiplex PCR assay. For the multiplex PCR, a mixture combining 60 forward primers for TCR Vbeta segments and 13 reverse primers for TCR Jbeta segments was used. TCRdb's version of the immuneACCESS table is confined to in-frame rearrangements and falls short of the full clone set. An unresolved V gene accounts for under half of the shortfall where checked; the remainder is of unknown origin. For this sample there are approximately 150,000 clones; nearly 80% appear just once. The ten largest make up 0.5% to 0.85% of the sample. Material: PBMCs. These receptors were obtained from a male donor in good health and CMV-seronegative.

This clone occurred a few times. V gene TRBV5-6 combines with J gene TRBJ2-3, with 12 bases lining up with TRBD2. The CDR3 consists of 17 residues. Germline CDR1 reads SGHDT; CDR2 reads YYEEEE. The V and J ends lost 2 bases and 1 base, in that order; junction bases with no gene match: 5. The CDR3: CASSLRTSGIRTDTQYF. In DNA, the CDR3 is TGTGCCAGCAGCTTACGGACTAGCGGGATACGCACAGATACGCAGTATTTT.

The chain combines TRBV12-5 with TRBJ2-7; 7 bases map to TRBD1. The CDR3 is 15 amino acids. Germline values: CDR1 LGHNT, CDR2 FRNRAP. J was trimmed by 2 bases and V by 2 bases; bases with no gene match: 6. CDR3 coding DNA: TGTGCTAGTGGTTTGCCCCGGACAGGAACCTACGAGCAGTACTTC. It specifies CASGLPRTGTYEQYF.

The J gene is TRBJ1-4, the V gene TRBV7-9; 8 bases map to TRBD1. Germline V gene lookup returns CDR1 SEHNR and CDR2 FQNEAQ (reference sequence). The CDR3 is 15 residues long. The CDR3 DNA follows: TGTTCCTCCATGAGACAGGGGCAGTTGAATGAAAAACTGTTTTTT. The encoded protein is CSSMRQGQLNEKLFF.

The chain joins TRBV7-2 to TRBJ2-7; 10 positions agree with TRBD1. The CDR3 sequence is 14 residues long. Trimming at V came to 5 bases and at J to 1 base, leaving 2 bases not matched to a gene. The germline CDR1 and CDR2 sequences are SGHTA and FQGNSA. Written as DNA, the CDR3 is TGTGCCAGCAGCCGGGACAGGGGATCCTACGAGCAGTACTTC. Its protein product is CASSRDRGSYEQYF.

The V and J genes are TRBV6-5 and TRBJ2-7; 8 positions agree with TRBD1. The CDR3 spans 14 residues. V lost 6 bases and J lost 1; bases outside the gene matches: 5. The germline gives CDR1 MNHEY, CDR2 SVGAGI. CDR3 sequence: CASRTGTGSYEQYF. The CDR3 nucleotides read TGTGCCAGCAGAACCGGGACAGGATCCTACGAGCAGTACTTC.

The chain couples TRBV6-6 to TRBJ1-3, with 7 bases matching TRBD1. The V segment lost 6 bases and the J segment 2 bases; nucleotides outside the gene matches: 7. CDR1 and CDR2 from the germline V gene are MNHNY and SVGAGI (reference sequence). This CDR3 is built from 15 residues. CDR3: CASSPLDRAGNTIYF. The CDR3 DNA reads TGTGCCAGCAGCCCCCTCGACAGGGCTGGAAACACCATATATTTT.

The chain links TRBV6-5 to TRBJ2-3; D is perhaps TRBD1 (6 bases). This CDR3 is built from 14 residues. The germline V gene has CDR1 MNHEY and CDR2 SVGAGI. V shed 6 bases and J shed 3 bases, with 13 bases lying between them. CDR3 bases: TGTGCCAGCAGGAACAGGGTCGGGACAGATACGCAGTATTTT. Translation: CASRNRVGTDTQYF.

The V and J genes are TRBV19 and TRBJ2-1; 10 bases match TRBD2. CDR1 and CDR2 (germline): LNHDA, SQIVND (reference sequence). The CDR3 runs to 15 residues. Trimming at V came to 6 bases and at J to 4 bases, leaving 6 bases not matched to a gene. CDR3 sequence: CASSPGLAQYNEQFF. The CDR3 region has the DNA TGTGCCAGTAGCCCGGGACTAGCGCAATACAATGAGCAGTTCTTC.

This clone was counted between two and nine times. CDR3 bases: TGTGCCAGCAGCTTAGACCCCCAGGGGGTAGCCTATGGCTACACCTTC. This codes for CASSLDPQGVAYGYTF. This chain joins TRBV7-2 and TRBJ1-2; TRBD1 matches at 7 bases. Germline CDR1 is SGHTA and CDR2 is FQGNSA. The ends lost 1 base at V and 4 bases at J; junction bases unmatched: 9. This CDR3 has 16 residues.

The rearrangement links TRBV27 to TRBJ2-5; 7 bases map to TRBD1. This CDR3 is built from 15 residues. The germline gives CDR1 MNHEY, CDR2 SMNVEV (reference sequence). V was clipped by 5 bases and J by 1 base; unmatched bases: 7. CDR3 in DNA: TGTGCCAGCAGTAACAGGGGCGGCGGCCAAGAGACCCAGTACTTC. It yields the protein CASSNRGGGQETQYF.

The chain links TRBV6-5 to TRBJ2-7; the D gene is possibly TRBD1 (5 bases). Trimming removed 0 bases at V and 5 bases at J, with 17 bases between. The CDR3 has 16 amino acids. Per the germline V gene, CDR1 is MNHEY and CDR2 is SVGAGI. DNA of the CDR3: TGTGCCAGCAGTTACTCCCAGGGTGGGCCAAGCCACGAGCAGTACTTC. Amino acids: CASSYSQGGPSHEQYF.

The rearrangement links TRBV19 to TRBJ2-1, with 14 nucleotides matching TRBD2. Losses at the gene ends were 9 bases for V and 3 bases for J; bases not matched to a gene: 7. The germline V gene encodes CDR1 LNHDA and CDR2 SQIVND (reference sequence). The CDR3 length is 16 residues. The CDR3 DNA follows: TGTGCCAGCGGGCGGGGGACTAGCGGGGGCTACAATGAGCAGTTCTTC. This encodes CASGRGTSGGYNEQFF.

The V gene is TRBV4-3, the J gene TRBJ1-2; TRBD1 agrees at 7 bases. Trimming took 2 bases from V and 5 from J; bases not matched to a gene: 11. The CDR3 length is 16 residues. The germline V gene has CDR1 LGHNA and CDR2 YSLEER. The CDR3 region has the DNA TGCGCCAGCAGCCAACTAGGGAGACAGGGCGAGTATGGCTACACCTTC. Encoded protein: CASSQLGRQGEYGYTF.

This clone occurred once. J is TRBJ1-4 and V is TRBV18; TRBD1 agrees at 8 bases. V shed 6 bases and J 5 bases; nucleotides not matched to a gene: 11. CDR3 length: 16 amino acids. CDR1 and CDR2 (germline): KGHSH, LQKENI. This chain's CDR3 is CASSRDGQGLNEKLFF. The DNA of the CDR3 is TGTGCCAGCTCCCGAGACGGACAGGGCTTGAATGAAAAACTGTTTTTT.

This clone was detected once. The V and J genes are TRBV7-9 and TRBJ2-7; 9 positions match TRBD1. CDR1 is SEHNR and CDR2 is FQNEAQ in the germline V gene (reference sequence). The J segment lost 4 bases and the V segment lost 4 bases, leaving 5 bases of the junction unmatched. The CDR3 is 14 amino acids. CDR3 bases: TGTGCCAGCAGCTATTCGGGACAGGGTTACGAGCAGTACTTC. It yields the protein CASSYSGQGYEQYF. Looking up the rest from reference TRBV7-9 and TRBJ2-7 gives the full variable domain: DTGVSQNPRHKITKRGQNVTFRCDPISEHNRLYWYRQTLGQGPEFLTYFQNEAQLEKSRLLSDRFSAERPKGSFSTLEIQRTEQGDSAMYLCASSYSGQGYEQYFGPGTRLTVT.

This clone was seen a few times. The rearrangement joins TRBV5-1 to TRBJ2-7; D perhaps matches TRBD2 (6 bases). The CDR3 is made up of 15 amino acids. From germline, CDR1 is SGHRS and CDR2 YFSETQ. Trimming stripped 2 bases from V and 0 bases from J, with 12 bases between. CDR3 nucleotides: TGCGCCAGCAGCTTCGGGGACTCCTACTCCTACGAGCAGTACTTC. Its translation is CASSFGDSYSYEQYF.

This chain uses TRBV9 with TRBJ1-3; D may be TRBD1 (5 bases). Per the germline V gene, CDR1 is SGDLS and CDR2 is YYNGEE. The CDR3 covers 14 residues. V was cut by 0 bases and J by 2 bases, with 6 bases left in between. CDR3 sequence: CASSVAGTGNTIYF. The DNA of the CDR3 is TGTGCCAGCAGCGTAGCAGGGACTGGAAACACCATATATTTT.

The rearrangement joins TRBV5-1 to TRBJ1-1; D is perhaps TRBD1 (5 bases). Trimming removed 1 base at V and 5 bases at J, with 15 bases between. The CDR3 spans 15 residues. CDR1 and CDR2 (germline): SGHRS, YFSETQ. The CDR3 DNA reads TGCGCCAGCAGCTTGAGTGGCAGGGTATCGACTGAAGCTTTCTTT. This gives the protein CASSLSGRVSTEAFF.

This clone was found a few times. The V and J genes are TRBV7-9 and TRBJ2-1; 8 bases are shared with TRBD2. V lost 5 bases, J lost 5 bases, and 11 bases stayed unmatched. CDR1 and CDR2 from the germline V gene are SEHNR and FQNEAQ (reference sequence). CDR3 length equals 16 residues. The DNA of the CDR3 is TGTGCCAGCAGCCACCCCGCTAGCGGGCACCACAATGAGCAGTTCTTC. Translating it yields CASSHPASGHHNEQFF. Supplemented by reference TRBV7-9 and TRBJ2-1, the full variable domain reads DTGVSQNPRHKITKRGQNVTFRCDPISEHNRLYWYRQTLGQGPEFLTYFQNEAQLEKSRLLSDRFSAERPKGSFSTLEIQRTEQGDSAMYLCASSHPASGHHNEQFFGPGTRLTVL.

The V call is TRBV29-1, the J call TRBJ1-1; D ambiguous. Germline V gene data show CDR1 as SQVTM and CDR2 as ANQGSEA. This CDR3 is 11 amino acids long. V was pared by 7 bases and J by 6 bases, with 12 bases between. The CDR3 DNA follows: TGCAGCGCGAGGGCACCGCCTGAAGCTTTCTTT. Protein: CSARAPPEAFF. The whole variable domain, filled in from reference TRBV29-1 and TRBJ1-1, reads SAVISQKPSRDICQRGTSLTIQCQVDSQVTMMFWYRQQPGQSLTLIATANQGSEATYESGFVIDKFPISRPNLTFSTLTVSNMSPEDSSIYLCSARAPPEAFFGQGTRLTVV.

The CDR3 sequence: CASSPSSGTDYGYTF. As DNA, the CDR3 is TGTGCCAGCTCACCAAGTTCCGGGACAGACTATGGCTACACCTTC. The gene calls are TRBV18 and TRBJ1-2; TRBD1 matches at 7 bases. The germline V gene has CDR1 KGHSH and CDR2 LQKENI. The CDR3 totals 15 residues. After removal of 2 bases from V and 3 bases from J, the junction contained 6 bases not matched to a gene.

V gene TRBV18 combines with J gene TRBJ2-7, with D uncertain. This CDR3 has 14 residues. V dropped 2 bases and J dropped 3 bases, with 11 bases sitting between them. Germline V lookup: CDR1 KGHSH, CDR2 LQKENI. CDR3 nucleotides: TGTGCCAGCTCACCATCCCAGGTTAGCTACGAGCAGTACTTC. This gives the protein CASSPSQVSYEQYF.

V and J are TRBV10-3 and TRBJ2-5, with 9 positions matching TRBD2. The V gene end was trimmed by 5 bases and the J gene end by 1 base; junction bases not matched to a gene: 8. In germline, CDR1 is ENHRY, CDR2 SYGVKD. This CDR3 contains 16 residues. CDR3 in DNA: TGTGCCATCAGTTTAGGAGCGGGGGGAGCCCAAGAGACCCAGTACTTC. It codes for CAISLGAGGAQETQYF.

This chain uses TRBV6-5 with TRBJ2-7; D may be TRBD1 (5 bases). The CDR3 consists of 15 residues. Trimming took 0 bases from V and 4 from J, leaving 13 bases between them. Germline-derived CDR1 and CDR2 are MNHEY and SVGAGI. The CDR3 coding sequence is TGTGCCAGCAGTTACTCGAGCAGGGTCGCTTACGAGCAGTACTTC. Its translation is CASSYSSRVAYEQYF.

This clone was counted once. Here the CDR3 reads CASSSPGQGRAEAFF. The CDR3 DNA reads as TGTGCCAGCAGCTCCCCGGGACAGGGGCGTGCTGAAGCTTTCTTT. The chain combines TRBV21-1 with TRBJ1-1; whether TRBD1, the table's D call, matches the DNA was not checked. TRBV21-1 is designated a pseudogene. This CDR3 contains 15 residues.

The table lists this clone with a few counts. The rearrangement links TRBV7-9 to TRBJ2-5; 9 positions agree with TRBD1. The closer fit of TRBJ2-7 to the DNA end suggests the J call may be wrong. The CDR3 is 14 amino acids. Per the germline V gene, CDR1 is SEHNR and CDR2 is FQNEAQ (reference sequence). In DNA, the CDR3 is TGTGCCAGCAGCCGCGGGACAGGGAACTACGAGCAGTACTTC. Protein product: CASSRGTGNYEQYF.

The chain is built from TRBV29-1 and TRBJ2-1; tentative D call: TRBD1 (5 bases). CDR3 length: 14 residues. Trimming stripped 7 bases from V and 2 bases from J, with 15 bases between. Germline assignment: CDR1 SQVTM and CDR2 ANQGSEA. The CDR3 spells CSADQGGAYNEQFF. For the CDR3, the DNA is TGCAGCGCCGATCAGGGTGGGGCCTACAATGAGCAGTTCTTC.

V and J are TRBV30 and TRBJ2-7; the D gene is possibly TRBD1 (6 bases). The V gene's germline CDR1 is GTSNPN and CDR2 SVGIG (reference sequence). The CDR3 extends over 13 amino acids. Trimming shortened V by 5 bases and J by 2 bases, and 13 bases separated the two germline ends. The chain's CDR3 is CAWSQGPTYEQYF. As DNA, the CDR3 is TGTGCCTGGTCGCAGGGGCCAACCTACGAGCAGTACTTC.

V usage is TRBV6-1 and J usage is TRBJ1-1; D gene unclear. CDR3 length: 13 amino acids. V was clipped by 4 bases and J by 4 bases, with 10 bases between them. Germline CDR1 reads MNHNS; CDR2 reads SASEGT. CDR3 bases: TGTGCCAGCAGTGCCAAGCGGGGCACTGAAGCTTTCTTT. Translating gives CASSAKRGTEAFF.

The rearrangement joins TRBV9 to TRBJ2-3, with 9 bases fitting TRBD1. The J segment lost 1 base and the V segment lost 3 bases, leaving 3 bases of the junction unmatched. The V gene's germline CDR1 is SGDLS and CDR2 YYNGEE. The CDR3 runs 15 residues. CDR3 in amino acids: CASSARTGGTDTQYF. CDR3 in DNA: TGTGCCAGCAGCGCCCGGACAGGGGGCACAGATACGCAGTATTTT. Full variable domain (outside the CDR3, taken from reference TRBV9 and TRBJ2-3): DSGVTQTPKHLITATGQRVTLRCSPRSGDLSVYWYQQSLDQGLQFLIQYYNGEERAKGNILERFSAQQFPDLHSELNLSSLELGDSALYFCASSARTGGTDTQYFGPGTRLTVL.

This clone was counted a single time. This chain's CDR3 is CASSSLASVQETQYF. CDR3 in DNA: TGTGCCAGCAGCTCACTAGCGTCGGTCCAAGAGACCCAGTACTTC. This chain uses TRBV7-2 with TRBJ2-5; 7 bases are shared with TRBD2. The V and J ends lost 4 bases and 1 base, in that order; junction bases with no gene match: 6. Germline CDR1 SGHTA, CDR2 FQGNSA. There are 15 residues in the CDR3.

The J gene is TRBJ2-7, the V gene TRBV4-1; TRBD1 matches at 9 bases. CDR1 is MGHRA, CDR2 YSYEKL, per germline. The CDR3 has 16 residues. Trimming at V came to 4 bases and at J to 2 bases, leaving 9 bases not matched to a gene. In DNA form, the CDR3 reads TGCGCCAGCAGCCCCAGTTGGGGACAGGGAACCTACGAGCAGTACTTC. It specifies CASSPSWGQGTYEQYF.